The subject of this entry is one T cell receptor beta chain. No antigen is known for it. Germline values: CDR1 LGHNA, CDR2 YSLEER. The CDR3 spans 14 residues. Trimming took 1 base from V and 13 from J, leaving 17 bases between them. The entry originates in a study of response to subunit inactivated influenza vaccine. Study-wide results and caveats: Few additional T cells are recruited per seasonal influenza vaccination, authors suggested.

TCRdb reprocessed the RT-PCR reads via MiXCR and lists one record per CDR3 protein. The table lists some 800,000 distinct CDR3 sequences, around 20% of them singletons. This clonotype was obtained from a man between 45 and 60 years old who received an inactivated influenza vaccine. The specimen comprised PBMCs from blood, sampled roughly 5 days after vaccination. The chain carries TRBV4-3 and TRBJ2-4, with D uncertain. Here the CDR3 reads CASSQALDGTPQYF. DNA for the CDR3: TGCGCCAGCAGCCAAGCCCTAGACGGTACCCCCCAGTACTTC.